This T cell receptor (beta chain) was recorded in a study of CD8 T cells in ankylosing spondylitis. TCRdb analysed the 5' RACE reads with MiXCR anew, one entry per CDR3 protein. The profile covers fewer than 250,000 distinct CDR3 sequences, with roughly a third appearing a single time and approximately 4.4% taken by the ten largest. The sample was blood, either unsorted or a sorted T cell fraction (not recorded which). This clonotype was obtained from a male donor with ankylosing spondylitis or in good health (not recorded which).

The CDR3 loop is CASSPAAGPVNEQFF. The DNA for the CDR3 is TGTGCCAGCAGCCCAGCAGCGGGCCCAGTAAATGAGCAGTTCTTC. V gene TRBV4-2 combines with J gene TRBJ2-1; a weak D match, TRBD2 (6 bases). In germline, CDR1 is LGHNA, CDR2 YNFKEQ. CDR3 length: 15 amino acids. V was pared by 4 bases and J by 7 bases, with 17 bases between.